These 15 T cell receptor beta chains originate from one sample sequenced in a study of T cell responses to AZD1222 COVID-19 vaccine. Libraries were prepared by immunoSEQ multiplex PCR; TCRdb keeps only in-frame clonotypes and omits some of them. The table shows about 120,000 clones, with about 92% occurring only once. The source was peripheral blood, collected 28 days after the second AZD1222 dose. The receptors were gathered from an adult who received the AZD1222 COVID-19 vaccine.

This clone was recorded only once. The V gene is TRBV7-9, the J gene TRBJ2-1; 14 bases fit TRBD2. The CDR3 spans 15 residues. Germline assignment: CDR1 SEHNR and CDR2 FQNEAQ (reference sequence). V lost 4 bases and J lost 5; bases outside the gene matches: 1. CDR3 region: CASSSGLAGDNEQFF. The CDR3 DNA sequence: TGTGCCAGCAGCTCGGGACTAGCGGGAGACAATGAGCAGTTCTTC.

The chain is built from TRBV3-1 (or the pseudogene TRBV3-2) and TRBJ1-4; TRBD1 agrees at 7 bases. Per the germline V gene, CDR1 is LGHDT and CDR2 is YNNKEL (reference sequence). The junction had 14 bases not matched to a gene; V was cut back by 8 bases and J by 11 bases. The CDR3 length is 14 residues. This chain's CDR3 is CASRTQASGGKLFF. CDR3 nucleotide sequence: TGTGCCAGCCGTACTCAGGCTTCAGGGGGGAAACTGTTTTTT.

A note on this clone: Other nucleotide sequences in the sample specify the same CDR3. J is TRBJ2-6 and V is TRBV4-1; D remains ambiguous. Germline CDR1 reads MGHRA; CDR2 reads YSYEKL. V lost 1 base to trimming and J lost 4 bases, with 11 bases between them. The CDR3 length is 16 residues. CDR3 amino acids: CASSQVWALGANVLTF. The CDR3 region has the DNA TGCGCCAGCAGCCAAGTATGGGCCCTCGGGGCCAACGTCCTGACTTTC.

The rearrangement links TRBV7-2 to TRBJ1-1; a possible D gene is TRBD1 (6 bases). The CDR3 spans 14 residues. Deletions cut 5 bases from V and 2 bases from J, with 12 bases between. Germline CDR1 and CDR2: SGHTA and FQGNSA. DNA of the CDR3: TGTGCCAGCAGCCCCCGACAGGTTAACACTGAAGCTTTCTTT. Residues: CASSPRQVNTEAFF.

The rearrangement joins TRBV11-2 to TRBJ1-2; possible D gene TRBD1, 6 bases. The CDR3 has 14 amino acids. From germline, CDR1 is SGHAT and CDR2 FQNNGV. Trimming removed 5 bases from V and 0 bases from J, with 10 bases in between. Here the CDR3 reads CASSAGQTNYGYTF. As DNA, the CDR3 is TGTGCCAGCAGCGCCGGACAGACTAACTATGGCTACACCTTC.

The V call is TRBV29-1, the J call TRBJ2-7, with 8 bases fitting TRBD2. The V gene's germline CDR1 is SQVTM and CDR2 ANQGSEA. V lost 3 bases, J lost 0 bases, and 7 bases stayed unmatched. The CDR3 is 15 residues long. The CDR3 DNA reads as TGCAGCGTTGAGCTAGCGGGCCCGACCTCCTACGAGCAGTACTTC. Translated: CSVELAGPTSYEQYF.

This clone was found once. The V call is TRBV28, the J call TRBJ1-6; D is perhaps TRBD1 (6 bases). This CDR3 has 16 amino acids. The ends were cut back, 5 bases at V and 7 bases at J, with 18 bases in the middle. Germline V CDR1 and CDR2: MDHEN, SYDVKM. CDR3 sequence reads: CASSTSLQGRNSPLHF. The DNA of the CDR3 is TGTGCCAGCAGTACTTCCCTACAGGGACGGAATTCACCCCTCCACTTT.

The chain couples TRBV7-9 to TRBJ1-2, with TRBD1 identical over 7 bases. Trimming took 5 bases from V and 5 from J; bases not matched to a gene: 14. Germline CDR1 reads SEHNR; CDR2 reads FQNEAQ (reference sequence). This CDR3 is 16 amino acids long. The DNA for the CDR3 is TGTGCCAGCAGCGCCACCGGGACAGCCTCACTATATGGCTACACCTTC. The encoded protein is CASSATGTASLYGYTF.

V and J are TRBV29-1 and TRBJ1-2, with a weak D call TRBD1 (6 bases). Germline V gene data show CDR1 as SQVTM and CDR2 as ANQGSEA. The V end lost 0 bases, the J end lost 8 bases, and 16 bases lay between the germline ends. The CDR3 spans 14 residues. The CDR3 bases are TGCAGCGTTGAAGAGGGGGCCACAGCCTTCGGCTACACCTTC. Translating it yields CSVEEGATAFGYTF.

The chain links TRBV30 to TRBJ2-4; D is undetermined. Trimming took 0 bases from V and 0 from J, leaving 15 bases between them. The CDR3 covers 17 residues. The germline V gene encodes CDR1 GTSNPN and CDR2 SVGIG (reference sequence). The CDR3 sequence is CAWSVRAPTLAKNIQYF. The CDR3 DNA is TGTGCCTGGAGTGTAAGAGCGCCGACCTTAGCCAAAAACATTCAGTACTTC.

The CDR3 sequence: CASSQGQITYEAFF. The CDR3 nucleotides are TGCGCCAGCAGCCAAGGTCAGATAACCTATGAAGCTTTCTTT. This sequence joins TRBV4-1 and TRBJ1-1, with D uncertain. CDR1 MGHRA and CDR2 YSYEKL come from the germline V gene. The CDR3 sequence is 14 residues long. Trimming removed 1 base from V and 7 bases from J, with 13 bases in between.

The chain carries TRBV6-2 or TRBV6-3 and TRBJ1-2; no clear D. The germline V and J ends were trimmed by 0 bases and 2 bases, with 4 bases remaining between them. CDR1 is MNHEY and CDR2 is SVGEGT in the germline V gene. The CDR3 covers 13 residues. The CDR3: CASSYSSNYGYTF. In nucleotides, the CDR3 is TGTGCCAGCAGTTACTCTTCAAACTATGGCTACACCTTC.

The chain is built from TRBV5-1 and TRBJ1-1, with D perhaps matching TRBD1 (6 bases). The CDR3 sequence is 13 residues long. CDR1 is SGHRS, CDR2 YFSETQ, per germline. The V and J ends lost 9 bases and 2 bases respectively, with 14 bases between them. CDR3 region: CATRRGPNTEAFF. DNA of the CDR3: TGCGCCACTCGTCGGGGGCCAAACACTGAAGCTTTCTTT.

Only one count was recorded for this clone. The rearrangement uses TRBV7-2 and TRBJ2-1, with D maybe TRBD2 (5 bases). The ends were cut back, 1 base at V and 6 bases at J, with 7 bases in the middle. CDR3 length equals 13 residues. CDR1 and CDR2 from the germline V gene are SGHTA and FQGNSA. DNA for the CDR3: TGTGCCAGCAGCTTAGTAGCGTCCAATGAGCAGTTCTTC. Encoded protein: CASSLVASNEQFF. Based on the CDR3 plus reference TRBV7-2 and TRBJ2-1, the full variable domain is GAGVSQSPSNKVTEKGKDVELRCDPISGHTALYWYRQSLGQGLEFLIYFQGNSAPDKSGLPSDRFSAERTGGSVSTLTIQRTQQEDSAVYLCASSLVASNEQFFGPGTRLTVL.

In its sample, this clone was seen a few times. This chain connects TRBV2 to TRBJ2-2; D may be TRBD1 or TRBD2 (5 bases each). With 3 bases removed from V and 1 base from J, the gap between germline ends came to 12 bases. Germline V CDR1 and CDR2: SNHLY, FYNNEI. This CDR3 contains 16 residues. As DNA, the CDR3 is TGTGCCAGCAGTGACCTAGGGGACCAGAACACCGGGGAGCTGTTTTTT. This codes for CASSDLGDQNTGELFF.